This T cell receptor (beta chain) was identified during a study of cytomegalovirus exposure and HLA in healthy donors. Study results and caveats: TCR beta chains numbering 164 were designated cytomegalovirus-associated. With high specificity and sensitivity, the classifier reportedly diagnosed cytomegalovirus status. Within the 120 validation repertoires, first-cohort TCR clusters tended to co-occur, according to a later analysis. Three chains linked to CMV were shown in vitro to be specific for CMV antigens.

TCRdb keeps only in-frame clones here, not all; method: immunoSEQ multiplex PCR. The sample lists approximately 220,000 clones, over 80% occurring once. In the case of this clone: Its matching antigen is unknown.

The sequencing sample was made of PBMCs. The clonotype originates from a woman aged 25 to 45 in good health and CMV-seropositive.

This chain's CDR3 is CASSQARRGKLFF. The CDR3 DNA reads as TGTGCCAGCAGCCAAGCTAGGCGGGGAAAACTGTTTTTT. This chain links TRBV14 with TRBJ1-4; no clear D gene. Per germline, CDR1 SGHDN and CDR2 FVKESK. The CDR3 is made up of 13 amino acids. Trimming left V 1 base short and J 10 bases short, with 10 bases between. Full variable domain (remainder filled in from reference TRBV14 and TRBJ1-4): EAGVTQFPSHSVIEKGQTVTLRCDPISGHDNLYWYRRVMGKEIKFLLHFVKESKQDESGMPNNRFLAERTGGTYSTLKVQPAELEDSGVYFCASSQARRGKLFFGSGTQLSVL.